This is a list of T cell receptor beta chains from one sample in a study of blood T cells in healthy people across ages. TCRdb fed the 5' RACE reads into MiXCR, producing one record per CDR3 protein. There are fewer than 900,000 distinct CDR3 sequences in the sample; around 46% occur only once, and approximately 22% lies in the top ten. The sequenced sample consisted of blood. These receptors all come from an older woman in good health. The CDR3 runs from the conserved cysteine through the conserved F or W. The D gene is left open where the match is weak. Clone size appears in some rows only: once, few, many, or a class for an expanded clone.

j_call d_call clone_size v_call cdr3_aa cdr3_nt
TRBJ2-5 TRBD2 once TRBV5-6 CASSFFVLAGGQETQYF TGTGCCAGCAGCTTTTTTGTACTAGCGGGGGGCCAAGAGACCCAGTACTTC
TRBJ2-3 . . TRBV12-5 CASGAGTVTDTQYF TGTGCTAGTGGAGCTGGGACGGTGACAGATACGCAGTATTTT
TRBJ2-7 . few TRBV6-4 CASSEISSPVYEQYF TGCGCCAGCAGTGAGATTTCTAGCCCTGTTTACGAGCAGTACTTC
TRBJ2-7 . . TRBV14 CASSQDQEGSYYEQYF TGTGCCAGCAGCCAAGATCAGGAAGGCTCCTACTACGAGCAGTACTTC
TRBJ1-1 . few TRBV6-5 CASSYDRSTEAFF TGTGCCAGCAGTTACGACAGGTCAACTGAAGCTTTCTTT
TRBJ2-3 . few TRBV11-2 CASSFDAGGDTQYF TGTGCCAGCAGCTTCGACGCGGGCGGAGATACGCAGTATTTT
TRBJ2-7 . . TRBV6-5 CASSYEGNAYEQYF TGTGCCAGCAGTTACGAGGGGAACGCCTACGAGCAGTACTTC
TRBJ1-2 TRBD1 many TRBV7-9 CASSSPGQENYGYTF TGTGCCAGCAGCTCACCAGGACAGGAAAACTATGGCTACACCTTC
TRBJ1-5 TRBD1 . TRBV18 CASSPQEGAGQPQHF TGTGCCAGCTCACCCCAAGAGGGGGCGGGTCAGCCCCAGCATTTT
TRBJ1-1 . . TRBV20-1 CSARARHLNTEAFF TGCAGTGCTAGGGCCAGGCACTTGAACACTGAAGCTTTCTTT
TRBJ2-3 . . TRBV5-1 CASSTSDTDTQYF TGCGCCAGCAGCACCTCGGACACAGATACGCAGTATTTT
TRBJ2-3 TRBD1 . TRBV6-1 CATTEPPGQGNADTQYF TGTGCCACTACTGAACCCCCGGGACAGGGGAACGCAGATACGCAGTATTTT
TRBJ2-5 . . TRBV18 CASSPSEPQETQYF TGTGCCAGCTCACCCTCGGAGCCTCAAGAGACCCAGTACTTC
TRBJ2-5 TRBD2 few TRBV9 CASSVSGAPTSQETQYF TGTGCCAGCAGCGTAAGCGGGGCCCCAACATCCCAAGAGACCCAGTACTTC
TRBJ2-5 . . TRBV3-1 CATGSRGETQYF TGTGCCACCGGCTCCCGAGGGGAGACCCAGTACTTC
TRBJ2-5 TRBD2 . TRBV13 CASSPSGRGAPETQYF TGTGCCAGCAGCCCCTCTGGGCGGGGGGCCCCTGAGACCCAGTACTTC
TRBJ2-3 . . TRBV21-1 CASRDRECTDTQYF TGTGCCAGCCGGGACAGGGAATGCACAGATACGCAGTATTTT
TRBJ2-1 TRBD2 . TRBV4-2 CASSQRGGGPSGRNEQFF TGTGCCAGCAGCCAGAGAGGGGGTGGGCCTAGCGGGAGGAATGAGCAGTTCTTC
TRBJ2-7 . . TRBV9 CASSRDFDYEQYF TGTGCCAGCAGCAGAGATTTCGACTACGAGCAGTACTTC
TRBJ2-5 TRBD2 . TRBV20-1 CSARRGGDQETQYF TGCAGTGCTAGACGTGGGGGGGATCAAGAGACCCAGTACTTC
TRBJ2-1 . few TRBV12-3/TRBV12-4 CASRDQNEQFF TGTGCCAGCAGAGACCAGAATGAGCAGTTCTTC
TRBJ2-3 TRBD1 . TRBV20-1 CSARTGVDTQYF TGCAGTGCCCGGACAGGGGTAGATACGCAGTATTTT
TRBJ2-7 . once TRBV20-1 CSALGDLAYEQYF TGCAGTGCCCTAGGGGACTTGGCCTACGAGCAGTACTTC
TRBJ2-5 TRBD1 few TRBV25-1 CASSELKGQGIFRETQYF TGTGCCAGCAGTGAATTGAAGGGACAGGGTATCTTCAGAGAGACCCAGTACTTC